The following is a T cell receptor beta chain sequence with its context. Its antigen remains unidentified. These data come from a study of T cell responses to AZD1222 COVID-19 vaccine. Data came from immunoSEQ multiplex PCR; TCRdb stores just in-frame clones and leaves some out. The table lists roughly 150,000 clones, 88% of them singletons. Study-wide points: Repertoires were collected only later (after the peak T cell response had occurred).

The trim removed 7 bases at V and 5 bases at J, leaving 10 bases unmatched. The CDR3 totals 16 residues. Per the germline V gene, CDR1 is MDHEN and CDR2 is SYDVKM. The receptor was isolated from an adult who received the AZD1222 COVID-19 vaccine. The chain carries TRBV28 and TRBJ2-5; 13 nucleotides line up with TRBD2. Here the sequenced sample was peripheral blood, taken 28 days after the second AZD1222 dose. The CDR3 DNA reads TGTGCCAGCACTAAACTAGCGGGAGGGCTCTGGGAGACCCAGTACTTC. Protein sequence: CASTKLAGGLWETQYF. The whole variable domain, remainder taken from reference TRBV28 and TRBJ2-5, is DVKVTQSSRYLVKRTGEKVFLECVQDMDHENMFWYRQDPGLGLRLIYFSYDVKMKEKGDIPEGYSVSREKKERFSLILESASTNQTSMYLCASTKLAGGLWETQYFGPGTRLLVL.